The 30 T cell receptor beta chains listed next were all sequenced from one sample in a study of blood T cells in healthy people across ages. A sample-barcoded 5' primer and a J-beta primer mix were used in a second PCR of roughly 6 to 11 cycles. TCRdb itself ran the 5' RACE reads through MiXCR, one entry per CDR3 protein. This table has some 640,000 distinct CDR3 sequences, about 28% appearing once. The source material was blood. The origin of the receptors is a woman at least 80 years old in good health.

The chain combines TRBV20-1 with TRBJ2-7; 12 nucleotides match TRBD2. Unmatched junction bases numbered 6, after V lost 6 bases and J lost 6 bases. Germline lookup yields CDR1 DFQATT and CDR2 SNEGSKA (reference sequence). This CDR3 comprises 13 residues. This chain's CDR3 is CSAAPGLAGEQYF. CDR3 coding DNA: TGCAGTGCCGCGCCGGGACTAGCGGGCGAGCAGTACTTC.

This clonotype was found a few times. V and J are TRBV28 and TRBJ1-6; 7 bases are shared with TRBD1. The CDR3 runs to 14 residues. J was trimmed by 7 bases and V by 6 bases; bases with no gene match: 6. The V gene's germline CDR1 is MDHEN and CDR2 SYDVKM. CDR3 sequence reads: CASSTGVPNSPLHF. Here the CDR3 DNA reads TGTGCCAGCAGCACAGGGGTGCCCAATTCACCCCTCCACTTT.

This clonotype was detected only a few times. The J gene is TRBJ1-2, the V gene TRBV18, with TRBD1 as a possible D gene (5 bases). Germline loops: CDR1 KGHSH, CDR2 LQKENI. The CDR3 covers 13 residues. The ends were cut back, 4 bases at V and 3 bases at J, with 9 bases in the middle. The CDR3 region is CASSHRDDYGYTF. The DNA of the CDR3 is TGTGCCAGCTCACATCGGGACGACTATGGCTACACCTTC.

The V call is TRBV20-1, the J call TRBJ1-1; 12 bases fit TRBD1. This CDR3 comprises 13 residues. Germline-derived CDR1 and CDR2 are DFQATT and SNEGSKA (reference sequence). The ends lost 5 bases at V and 5 bases at J; junction bases unmatched: 3. The CDR3 protein is CSAWDRGLTEAFF. CDR3 DNA sequence: TGCAGTGCTTGGGACAGGGGGCTAACTGAAGCTTTCTTT.

This clonotype has a count of ten or more. The chain uses TRBV12-3 or TRBV12-4 and TRBJ2-3; D possibly uses TRBD1 or TRBD2 (5 bases each). The V end lost 5 bases, the J end lost 0 bases, and 9 bases lay between the germline ends. The CDR3 length is 14 residues. CDR3 in amino acids: CASSTGPSTDTQYF. The CDR3 coding sequence is TGTGCCAGCAGTACGGGACCTAGCACAGATACGCAGTATTTT.

This clonotype was picked up many times. This chain uses TRBV7-2 with TRBJ2-1; D perhaps matches TRBD1 (6 bases). The length of the CDR3 is 15 residues. The germline gives CDR1 SGHTA, CDR2 FQGNSA. V was trimmed by 6 bases and J by 2 bases, leaving 14 bases between them. Here the CDR3 reads CASSPLQGAYNEQFF. The CDR3 DNA sequence: TGTGCCAGCAGTCCCTTACAGGGTGCCTACAATGAGCAGTTCTTC.

The chain uses TRBV20-1 and TRBJ2-5; 7 positions match TRBD1. CDR1 is DFQATT and CDR2 is SNEGSKA in the germline V gene (reference sequence). The CDR3 contains 15 residues. Losses at the gene ends were 3 bases for V and 7 bases for J; bases not matched to a gene: 14. The CDR3 region is CSASETGAPWGTQYF. For the CDR3, the DNA is TGCAGTGCTAGTGAAACAGGGGCCCCATGGGGGACCCAGTACTTC.

This clonotype was seen more than once but under ten times. The rearrangement joins TRBV5-5 to TRBJ1-4; 7 bases match TRBD1. The J segment lost 8 bases and the V segment lost 0 bases, leaving 7 bases of the junction unmatched. Looked up from germline, CDR1 is SGHKS and CDR2 is YYEKEE (reference sequence). The CDR3 covers 15 residues. The DNA of the CDR3 is TGTGCCAGCAGCTTGGTCCCCGACAGGGCCGAAAAACTGTTTTTT. Encoded protein: CASSLVPDRAEKLFF.

The chain couples TRBV10-3 to TRBJ2-5; TRBD2 matches 9 bases. The germline CDR1 and CDR2 sequences are ENHRY and SYGVKD. The CDR3 consists of 15 residues. V was clipped by 4 bases and J by 5 bases; unmatched bases: 8. The DNA for the CDR3 is TGTGCCATCAGTGTCGGAGCGGGGGGCGGGGAGACCCAGTACTTC. This translates into CAISVGAGGGETQYF.

In the case of this clonotype: A junction end diverges from the germline sequence, so it may reflect a read error. The J gene is TRBJ2-2, the V gene TRBV5-8, with D perhaps matching TRBD2 (5 bases). The CDR3 consists of 15 residues. Per the germline V gene, CDR1 is SGHTS and CDR2 is YDEGEE. CDR3 nucleotides: TGTGCCAGCAGCCCCATCCGAGGAGGCACCGGGGAGCTGTTGTTT. Translated, it gives CASSPIRGGTGELLF. Based on the CDR3 plus reference TRBV5-8 and TRBJ2-2, the full variable domain is EAGVTQSPTHLIKTRGQQATLRCSPISGHTSVYWYQQALGLGLQFLLWYDEGEERNRGNFPPRFSGRQFPNYSSELNVNALELEDSALYLCASSPIRGGTGELLFGEGSRLTVL.

The rearrangement joins TRBV5-1 to TRBJ2-7; tentatively, D is TRBD1 (6 bases). The CDR3 totals 15 residues. Trimming pared 4 bases from V and 0 bases from J, leaving 14 bases between. Per the germline V gene, CDR1 is SGHRS and CDR2 is YFSETQ. DNA for the CDR3: TGCGCCAGCAGCCCCTCGACAGGCTACTCCTACGAGCAGTACTTC. This codes for CASSPSTGYSYEQYF.

The V and J genes are TRBV5-4 and TRBJ1-4, with D possibly TRBD1 on 6 matching bases. This CDR3 spans 14 amino acids. Per the germline V gene, CDR1 is SGHNT and CDR2 is YYREEE (reference sequence). V lost 4 bases, J lost 8 bases, and 15 bases lay in between. The CDR3 is CASSHPGQGEKLFF. The CDR3 DNA reads as TGTGCCAGCAGCCACCCGGGACAAGGAGAAAAACTGTTTTTT. The variable domain in full, completed from reference TRBV5-4 and TRBJ1-4, reads ETGVTQSPTHLIKTRGQQVTLRCSSQSGHNTVSWYQQALGQGPQFIFQYYREEENGRGNFPPRFSGLQFPNYSSELNVNALELDDSALYLCASSHPGQGEKLFFGSGTQLSVL.

This clonotype has more than one count but fewer than ten. This chain connects TRBV7-2 to TRBJ2-7; D tentatively reads TRBD1 or TRBD2 (5 bases each). The germline V and J ends were trimmed by 1 base and 2 bases, with 15 bases remaining between them. Germline lookup yields CDR1 SGHTA and CDR2 FQGNSA. The CDR3 sequence is 16 residues long. CDR3 in DNA: TGTGCCAGCAGCTTAGATAGTTGGGGACGGACCTACGAGCAGTACTTC. Translation gives CASSLDSWGRTYEQYF.

Notes on this clonotype: A much larger clone sits a single nucleotide away, making a read error possible. The rearrangement uses TRBV4-3 and TRBJ2-7; tentative D call: TRBD2 (5 bases). The CDR3 spans 14 residues. Per germline, CDR1 LGHNA and CDR2 YSLEER. V lost 5 bases and J 7 bases, leaving 18 bases between the germline ends. CDR3 residues: CASSKADLNNEQYF. The CDR3, as DNA: TGCGCCAGCAGCAAAGCGGACCTTAACAATGAGCAGTACTTC.

The CDR3 coding sequence is TGCAGCGTTCTAGTCCCCTCCTACGAGCAGTACTTC. Residues: CSVLVPSYEQYF. The genes are TRBV29-1 and TRBJ2-7; D remains ambiguous. V was shortened by 5 bases and J by 0 bases, with 8 bases between the two germline ends. This CDR3 region has 12 residues. Per the germline V gene, CDR1 is SQVTM and CDR2 is ANQGSEA.

This rearrangement joins TRBV24-1 to TRBJ2-1; D possibly uses TRBD1 or TRBD2 (6 bases each). Trimming removed 3 bases from V and 8 bases from J, with 31 bases in between. Germline V gene lookup returns CDR1 KGHDR and CDR2 SFDVKD. The CDR3 covers 20 residues. DNA of the CDR3: TGTGCCACCAGTGATAGGAGGGGGGATCTTCCCTCCCGATTCTTCGATGAGCAGTTCTTC. This codes for CATSDRRGDLPSRFFDEQFF.

Many counts were recorded for this clonotype. The V and J genes are TRBV30 and TRBJ1-5, with a weak D call TRBD1 (5 bases). The ends were cut back, 3 bases at V and 6 bases at J, with 12 bases in the middle. Germline V gives CDR1 GTSNPN, CDR2 SVGIG (reference sequence). The CDR3 length is 13 residues. DNA of the CDR3: TGTGCCTGGAGACCGGGGCCCAGTCAGCCCCAGCATTTT. Translating it yields CAWRPGPSQPQHF.

This clonotype came up many times. The V and J genes are TRBV20-1 and TRBJ1-5; 7 bases are shared with TRBD1. The CDR3 extends over 14 amino acids. With V trimmed by 6 bases and J by 0 bases, 5 bases remained unmatched. Germline V gene data show CDR1 as DFQATT and CDR2 as SNEGSKA (reference sequence). This CDR3 is CSAKGQYSNQPQHF. The DNA of the CDR3 is TGCAGTGCAAAGGGACAGTATAGCAATCAGCCCCAGCATTTT.

This clonotype was counted a few times. This may be a read error: a much more frequent sequence differs by one nucleotide. This chain joins TRBV5-5 and TRBJ2-7; a possible D gene is TRBD2 (6 bases). The J call may be incorrect, as the DNA end agrees better with TRBJ2-5. This CDR3 comprises 15 residues. The V gene's germline CDR1 is SGHKS and CDR2 YYEKEE (reference sequence). Here the CDR3 reads CASSWEAGRGETQYF. The CDR3 DNA reads as TGTGCCAGCAGCTGGGAGGCAGGGCGGGGAGAGACCCAGTACTTC.

This clonotype was observed many times. This sequence joins TRBV5-1 and TRBJ2-1, with D maybe TRBD1 (5 bases). This CDR3 contains 17 residues. CDR1 SGHRS and CDR2 YFSETQ come from the germline V gene. With 0 bases removed from V and 0 bases from J, the gap between germline ends came to 13 bases. CDR3: CASSLARGVSSYNEQFF. The DNA for the CDR3 is TGCGCCAGCAGCTTGGCAAGGGGCGTGAGCTCCTACAATGAGCAGTTCTTC. Complete variable domain (other parts from reference TRBV5-1 and TRBJ2-1): KAGVTQTPRYLIKTRGQQVTLSCSPISGHRSVSWYQQTPGQGLQFLFEYFSETQRNKGNFPGRFSGRQFSNSRSEMNVSTLELGDSALYLCASSLARGVSSYNEQFFGPGTRLTVL.

This chain links TRBV20-1 with TRBJ2-3; D perhaps matches TRBD1 (5 bases). Germline values: CDR1 DFQATT, CDR2 SNEGSKA (reference sequence). CDR3 size: 14 residues. V was clipped by 1 base and J by 3 bases, with 11 bases between them. This chain's CDR3 is CSARAAGLTDTQYF. The CDR3 DNA is TGCAGTGCTAGAGCGGCAGGGCTTACAGATACGCAGTATTTT.

This clonotype was picked up many times. This chain connects TRBV10-1 to TRBJ2-5; a weak D match, TRBD2 (6 bases). V gave up 7 bases and J gave up 4 bases, with 19 bases separating them. CDR1 is WNHNN and CDR2 is SYGVQD in the germline V gene (reference sequence). The CDR3 is made up of 15 amino acids. CDR3 in amino acids: CASTSGEPSRETQYF. The CDR3 coding sequence is TGCGCCAGCACCTCGGGAGAGCCCTCCAGAGAGACCCAGTACTTC.

With respect to this clonotype: A much larger clone is a single base away; this may be a read error. The chain joins TRBV20-1 to TRBJ2-3; 8 bases line up with TRBD1. The CDR3 is made up of 16 amino acids. V was clipped by 0 bases and J by 4 bases; unmatched bases: 9. CDR1 and CDR2 (germline): DFQATT, SNEGSKA (reference sequence). The CDR3 DNA sequence: TGCAGTGCTAGAGATCCCGGACAGGGCCCCTCAGATACGCAGTATTTT. Translated, it gives CSARDPGQGPSDTQYF.

In its sample, this clonotype was seen a few times. The rearrangement uses TRBV6-5 and TRBJ2-1; D not certain. Germline V lookup: CDR1 MNHEY, CDR2 SVGAGI. This CDR3 is built from 14 residues. V lost 8 bases and J lost 0, with 11 bases in between. The CDR3 reads CASRGKSSYNEQFF. In DNA, the CDR3 is TGTGCCAGCCGAGGCAAGAGCTCCTACAATGAGCAGTTCTTC.

Many counts were recorded for this clonotype. V gene TRBV7-9 combines with J gene TRBJ2-7; D not resolved. The V gene lost 1 base and the J gene lost 3 bases, with 10 bases spanning the gap. The CDR3 totals 14 residues. Germline CDR1 is SEHNR and CDR2 is FQNEAQ (reference sequence). This CDR3 is CASSLDIAFYEQYF. As DNA, the CDR3 is TGTGCCAGCAGCTTAGATATAGCATTCTACGAGCAGTACTTC.

On this clonotype: Possible read error: a much larger clone is one base away. The chain combines TRBV15 with TRBJ1-6; D remains ambiguous. The CDR3 extends over 14 amino acids. Germline V gives CDR1 LNHNV, CDR2 YYDKDF (reference sequence). As DNA, the CDR3 is TGTGCCACCAGCAGGCTCTCCCATAATTCACCCCTCCACTTT. This codes for CATSRLSHNSPLHF.

This clonotype was counted at least ten times. The chain has TRBV9 and TRBJ2-7; TRBD1 is a possible D gene (5 bases). The germline gives CDR1 SGDLS, CDR2 YYNGEE. CDR3 length equals 13 residues. Deletions cut 0 bases from V and 4 bases from J, with 8 bases between. Here the CDR3 DNA reads TGTGCCAGCAGCGTAGACGCAGGGTACGAGCAGTACTTC. It yields the protein CASSVDAGYEQYF.

Only a few counts were recorded for this clonotype. The chain couples TRBV7-9 to TRBJ2-2; D may be TRBD2 (6 bases). CDR1 and CDR2 from the germline V gene are SEHNR and FQNEAQ (reference sequence). The CDR3 covers 14 residues. With 5 bases removed from V and 9 bases from J, the gap between germline ends came to 16 bases. The CDR3 DNA sequence: TGTGCCAGCAGCCCCTCGGGGGAACTCCGGGAGCTGTTTTTT. Translation: CASSPSGELRELFF.

The sample holds a few counts of this clonotype. The chain has TRBV12-3 or TRBV12-4 and TRBJ2-1; 8 bases align to TRBD2. Trimming at V came to 6 bases and at J to 3 bases, leaving 13 bases not matched to a gene. The CDR3 is 17 amino acids. The CDR3 coding sequence is TGTGCCAGCAGCCTCTCGGGGGGGTCGGCTGGCTACAATGAGCAGTTCTTC. Translating it yields CASSLSGGSAGYNEQFF.

Many counts were recorded for this clonotype. The rearrangement uses TRBV12-3 or TRBV12-4 and TRBJ2-3; 9 bases align to TRBD2. The CDR3 is 15 amino acids. V was clipped by 2 bases and J by 3 bases; unmatched bases: 3. Written as DNA, the CDR3 is TGTGCCAGCAGTTTAAGGCTAGCGGGGACAGATACGCAGTATTTT. Encoded protein: CASSLRLAGTDTQYF.